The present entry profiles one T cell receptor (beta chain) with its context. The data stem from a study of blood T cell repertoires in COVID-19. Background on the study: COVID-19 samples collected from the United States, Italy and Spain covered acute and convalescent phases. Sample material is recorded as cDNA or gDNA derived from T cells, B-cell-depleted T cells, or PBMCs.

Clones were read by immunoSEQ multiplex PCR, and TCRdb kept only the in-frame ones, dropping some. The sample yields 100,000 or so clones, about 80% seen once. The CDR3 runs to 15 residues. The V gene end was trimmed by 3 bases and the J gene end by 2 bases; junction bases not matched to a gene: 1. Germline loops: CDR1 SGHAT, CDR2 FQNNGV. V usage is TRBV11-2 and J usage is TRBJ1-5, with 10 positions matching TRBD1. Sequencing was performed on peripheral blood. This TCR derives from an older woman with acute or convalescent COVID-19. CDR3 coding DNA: TGTGCCAGCAGCTTGGACAGGGGGGGCAATCAGCCCCAGCATTTT. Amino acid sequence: CASSLDRGGNQPQHF.